A selection of T cell receptor beta chains follows, all from one sample in a study of cytomegalovirus exposure and HLA in healthy donors. Clones were sequenced by immunoSEQ multiplex PCR, and TCRdb holds only the in-frame ones, with some missing. The sample consists of approximately 170,000 clones, roughly 80% of them appearing once. Sequenced sample: PBMCs. These receptors were obtained from a male donor in good health and CMV-seronegative. Both conserved end residues are part of each CDR3. A D gene is named only where the DNA matches it firmly. Where a row states a size, it is once, few, many or the class of an expanded clone; other rows omit it.

J,V,D,length,size,CDR3,DNA
TRBJ1-2,TRBV7-8,NA,13,few,CASSLAAGDGYTF,TGTGCCAGCAGCTTAGCCGCGGGGGATGGCTACACCTTC
TRBJ2-1,TRBV13,TRBD2,19,NA,CASSPTGTSGGASYNEQFF,TGTGCCAGCAGCCCTACCGGGACTAGCGGGGGGGCCTCCTACAATGAGCAGTTCTTC
TRBJ1-6,TRBV6-1,TRBD1,14,few,CANLRGRRNSPLHF,TGTGCCAACCTCAGGGGGCGAAGGAATTCACCCCTCCACTTT
TRBJ2-7,TRBV6-6,NA,16,NA,CASSYSTGGFSYEQYF,TGTGCCAGCAGTTACTCAACTGGGGGGTTCTCCTACGAGCAGTACTTC
TRBJ1-2,TRBV5-6,TRBD1,16,NA,CASSHPSVTGNYGYTF,TGTGCCAGCAGCCACCCCTCGGTGACAGGGAACTATGGCTACACCTTC
TRBJ2-7,TRBV29-1,TRBD2,14,NA,CSVKEREGSYEQYF,TGCAGCGTTAAAGAGCGGGAGGGTTCGTACGAGCAGTACTTC
TRBJ2-1,TRBV27,TRBD2,18,few,CASSSGLAGALSYNEQFF,TGTGCCAGCAGCTCGGGACTAGCGGGAGCCCTCTCCTACAATGAGCAGTTCTTC
TRBJ2-7,TRBV19,TRBD2,14,NA,CASSRTSGSYEQYF,TGTGCCAGTTCCAGGACTAGCGGGAGCTACGAGCAGTACTTC
TRBJ1-1,TRBV29-1,NA,11,few,CSVAVNTEAFF,TGCAGCGTCGCAGTGAACACTGAAGCTTTCTTT
TRBJ2-1,TRBV5-1,NA,13,NA,CASSPDFYNEQFF,TGCGCCAGCAGCCCGGACTTCTACAATGAGCAGTTCTTC
TRBJ2-7,TRBV5-4,NA,12,NA,CASGGYTYEQYF,TGTGCCAGCGGAGGTTACACCTACGAGCAGTACTTC
TRBJ2-1,TRBV4-2,NA,16,NA,CASSHVASRGYNEQFF,TGTGCCAGCAGCCATGTAGCTTCCCGCGGCTACAATGAGCAGTTCTTC
TRBJ1-5,TRBV28,NA,17,NA,CASSPSWGRGFGRPQHF,TGTGCCAGCAGTCCAAGCTGGGGCAGGGGATTTGGGCGGCCCCAGCATTTT
TRBJ1-5,TRBV18,TRBD1,15,NA,CASSPRPGQGEPQHF,TGTGCCAGCTCACCTCGACCGGGACAGGGCGAGCCCCAGCATTTT
TRBJ2-1,TRBV6-6,NA,14,few,CASSDSGRNNEQFF,TGTGCCAGCAGTGACTCAGGGAGGAACAATGAGCAGTTCTTC
TRBJ1-1,TRBV18,NA,13,NA,CASSPYDTAEAFF,TGTGCCAGCTCACCCTATGACACGGCTGAAGCTTTCTTT
TRBJ2-7,TRBV20-1,NA,11,NA,CSALKSHEQYF,TGCAGTGCCCTAAAGAGCCACGAGCAGTACTTC
TRBJ2-6,TRBV7-3,NA,18,few,CASSLSGGVRSGANVLTF,TGTGCCAGCAGCTTAAGCGGGGGCGTCCGCTCTGGGGCCAACGTCCTGACTTTC
TRBJ2-7,TRBV18,TRBD2,15,NA,CASSPSSGTTYEQYF,TGTGCCAGCTCTCCCTCTAGCGGGACTACCTACGAGCAGTACTTC
TRBJ1-2,TRBV19,NA,15,NA,CASISVQGQGYGYTF,TGTGCCAGTATTTCGGTCCAGGGGCAAGGGTATGGCTACACCTTC
TRBJ2-7,TRBV21-1,NA,16,NA,CASSKTVGTVTYEQYF,TGTGCCAGCAGCAAGACGGTCGGGACAGTGACCTACGAGCAGTACTTC
TRBJ1-3,TRBV4-1,NA,18,NA,CASSLPRQQGYSGNTIYF,TGCGCCAGCAGCCTTCCGAGGCAACAGGGATACTCTGGAAACACCATATATTTT
TRBJ2-2,TRBV6-5,NA,13,few,CASSLQGPGELFF,TGTGCCAGCAGCCTGCAGGGCCCCGGGGAGCTGTTTTTT
TRBJ1-1,TRBV2,NA,13,NA,CASPRARNTEAFF,TGTGCCAGCCCCAGGGCAAGGAACACTGAAGCTTTCTTT
TRBJ2-1,TRBV6-5,TRBD1,13,NA,CASSNRDRHEQFF,TGTGCCAGCAGTAACCGGGACAGACATGAGCAGTTCTTC
TRBJ1-5,TRBV10-1,NA,16,few,CASSQLWTRSNQPQHF,TGCGCCAGCAGTCAACTATGGACACGTAGCAATCAGCCCCAGCATTTT
TRBJ2-3,TRBV6-7,NA,19,NA,CASILQRGRGGTSTDTQYF,TGTGCCAGCATCCTCCAAAGGGGCAGGGGCGGTACTAGCACAGATACGCAGTATTTT
TRBJ1-2,TRBV7-2,TRBD1,14,NA,CASSSGTGARGYTF,TGTGCCAGCAGCTCCGGGACAGGGGCGCGGGGCTACACCTTC
TRBJ1-2,TRBV27,NA,14,NA,CASSLSSRVSGYTF,TGTGCCAGCAGTTTAAGTTCCAGGGTAAGCGGCTACACCTTC
TRBJ2-7,TRBV12-1,NA,14,NA,CASSWVRGDHEQYF,TGTGCCAGCAGCTGGGTCAGGGGGGACCACGAGCAGTACTTC
TRBJ2-3,TRBV7-2,NA,13,NA,CASSLPPHSTQYF,TGTGCCAGCAGCTTACCCCCTCACAGTACGCAGTATTTT
TRBJ2-7,TRBV28,TRBD2,14,NA,CASSFGGLGYEQYF,TGTGCCAGCAGTTTTGGGGGACTAGGCTACGAGCAGTACTTC
TRBJ2-1,TRBV9,TRBD1,20,NA,CASSPDQGTGGFSSYNEQFF,TGTGCCAGCAGCCCCGATCAGGGGACAGGGGGATTTAGCTCCTACAATGAGCAGTTCTTC
TRBJ2-7,TRBV7-2,TRBD2,15,NA,CASSSRLAGGYEQYF,TGTGCCAGCAGCTCGCGACTAGCGGGAGGCTACGAGCAGTACTTC
TRBJ1-1,TRBV7-9,NA,13,NA,CASSLQGGTEAFF,TGTGCCAGCAGCCTCCAGGGCGGCACTGAAGCTTTCTTT
TRBJ1-4,TRBV19,NA,15,NA,CASSIEGRGDEKLFF,TGTGCCAGTAGTATAGAGGGGAGGGGTGATGAAAAACTGTTTTTT
TRBJ2-7,TRBV27,NA,16,few,CASSSPRTGGLGEQYF,TGTGCCAGCAGTTCCCCCCGGACTGGGGGGTTGGGGGAGCAGTACTTC
TRBJ2-1,TRBV5-1,TRBD2,13,few,CASNGLADNEQFF,TGCGCCAGCAACGGGCTAGCGGACAATGAGCAGTTCTTC
TRBJ1-2,TRBV7-9,TRBD1,15,few,CASSGQDILPYGYTF,TGTGCCAGCAGCGGACAGGATATTCTACCGTATGGCTACACCTTC
TRBJ2-5,TRBV5-1,TRBD1,14,few,CASSQQGNQETQYF,TGCGCCAGCAGCCAACAGGGGAACCAAGAGACCCAGTACTTC
TRBJ1-4,TRBV5-4,TRBD1,14,NA,CASSLQGAEEKLFF,TGTGCCAGCAGCTTGCAGGGGGCAGAAGAAAAACTGTTTTTT
TRBJ2-3,TRBV19,TRBD1,15,NA,CASSITGGRTDTQYF,TGTGCCAGTAGTATAACAGGGGGCAGGACAGATACGCAGTATTTT
TRBJ2-3,TRBV5-1,TRBD2,17,NA,CASSSGLAGGSTDTQYF,TGCGCCAGCAGCTCGGGACTAGCGGGGGGGAGCACAGATACGCAGTATTTT
TRBJ2-3,TRBV2,NA,13,NA,CASNPGAKDTQYF,TGTGCCAGCAACCCGGGAGCAAAGGATACGCAGTATTTT
TRBJ2-1,TRBV19,NA,13,NA,CATGQGFPNEQFF,TGTGCCACGGGGCAGGGGTTCCCCAATGAGCAGTTCTTC